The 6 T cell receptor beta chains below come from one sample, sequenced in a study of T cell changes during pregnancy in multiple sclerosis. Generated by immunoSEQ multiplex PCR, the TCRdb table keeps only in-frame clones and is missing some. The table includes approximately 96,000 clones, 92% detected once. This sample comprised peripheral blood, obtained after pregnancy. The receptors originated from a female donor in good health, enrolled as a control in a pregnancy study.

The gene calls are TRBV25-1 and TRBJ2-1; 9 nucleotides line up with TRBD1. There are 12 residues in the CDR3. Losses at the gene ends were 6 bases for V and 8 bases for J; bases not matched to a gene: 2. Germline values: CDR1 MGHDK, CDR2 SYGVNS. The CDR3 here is CASRWTGDEQFF. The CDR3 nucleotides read TGTGCCAGCAGGTGGACAGGGGATGAGCAGTTCTTC.

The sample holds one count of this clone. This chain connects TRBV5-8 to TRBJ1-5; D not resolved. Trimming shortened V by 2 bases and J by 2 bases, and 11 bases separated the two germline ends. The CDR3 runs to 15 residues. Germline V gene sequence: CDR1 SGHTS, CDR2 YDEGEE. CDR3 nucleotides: TGTGCCAGCAGCTTTCCGTATGGAGGCAATCAGCCCCAGCATTTT. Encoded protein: CASSFPYGGNQPQHF.

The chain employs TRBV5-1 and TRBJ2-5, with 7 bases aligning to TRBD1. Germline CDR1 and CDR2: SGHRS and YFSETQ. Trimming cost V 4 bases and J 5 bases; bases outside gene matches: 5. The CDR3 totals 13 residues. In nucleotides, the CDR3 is TGCGCCAGCAGCCCCCGACAGGGTGAGACCCAGTACTTC. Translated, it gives CASSPRQGETQYF.

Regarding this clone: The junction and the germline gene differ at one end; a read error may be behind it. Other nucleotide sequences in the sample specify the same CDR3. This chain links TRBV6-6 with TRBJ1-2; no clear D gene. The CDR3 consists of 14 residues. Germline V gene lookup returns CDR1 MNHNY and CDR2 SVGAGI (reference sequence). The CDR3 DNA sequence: TGTGCCAGCAGCTACTCGAGTTCCGGGGTTGGCTACACCTTC. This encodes CASSYSSSGVGYTF.

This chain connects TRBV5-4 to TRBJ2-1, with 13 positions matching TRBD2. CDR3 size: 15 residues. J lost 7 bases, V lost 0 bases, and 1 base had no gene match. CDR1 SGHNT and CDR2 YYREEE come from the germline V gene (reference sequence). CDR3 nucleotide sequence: TGTGCCAGCAGCTTGGGGGGACTAGCGGGGAATGAGCAGTTCTTC. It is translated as CASSLGGLAGNEQFF.

CDR3 coding DNA: TGTGCCAGCAGCACTAGTGGGGACGAGCAGTACTTC. It is translated as CASSTSGDEQYF. This sequence joins TRBV11-3 and TRBJ2-7; D is possibly TRBD2 (5 bases). The germline V gene has CDR1 SGHNT and CDR2 YENEEA. V was pared by 5 bases and J by 5 bases, with 10 bases between. The CDR3 is made up of 12 amino acids.